What follows describes a single T cell receptor beta chain. This entry comes from a study of T cell changes during pregnancy in multiple sclerosis. Profiled with immunoSEQ multiplex PCR; TCRdb holds only in-frame clones, not every one. The sample lists roughly 79,000 clones; just over 90% were seen once. The germline gives CDR1 SGHRS, CDR2 YFSETQ. This CDR3 is 16 amino acids long. The J segment lost 5 bases and the V segment lost 7 bases, leaving 15 bases of the junction unmatched. Sequencing was performed on CD4+ T cells from peripheral blood mononuclear cells, taken before pregnancy. The receptor was isolated from a female donor with multiple sclerosis, enrolled in a pregnancy study. This chain links TRBV5-1 with TRBJ2-5; TRBD2 agrees at 9 bases. The CDR3 region has the DNA TGCGCCAGCCGCAGGGGCCCGGCGACTAGCGGCGAGACCCAGTACTTC. This encodes CASRRGPATSGETQYF.